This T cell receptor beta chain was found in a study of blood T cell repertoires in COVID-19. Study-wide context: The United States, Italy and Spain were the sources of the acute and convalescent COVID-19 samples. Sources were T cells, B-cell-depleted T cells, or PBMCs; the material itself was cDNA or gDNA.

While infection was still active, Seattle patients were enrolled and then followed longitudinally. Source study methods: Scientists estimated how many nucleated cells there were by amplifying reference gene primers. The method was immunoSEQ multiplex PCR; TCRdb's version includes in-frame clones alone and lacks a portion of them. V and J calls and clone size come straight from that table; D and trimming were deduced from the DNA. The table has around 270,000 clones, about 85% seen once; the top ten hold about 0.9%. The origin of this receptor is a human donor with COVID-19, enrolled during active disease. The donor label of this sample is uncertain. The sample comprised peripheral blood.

This chain's CDR3 is CASSPRGHYTEAFF. The CDR3 DNA sequence: TGTGCCAGTAGCCCGAGGGGGCATTACACTGAAGCTTTCTTT. The V call is TRBV19, the J call TRBJ1-1, with 7 bases that match TRBD1. The trim removed 6 bases at V and 3 bases at J, leaving 7 bases unmatched. The V gene's germline CDR1 is LNHDA and CDR2 SQIVND (reference sequence). There are 14 residues in the CDR3.